This TCR beta chain is from a study of blood T cells in healthy people across ages. Whole-study results and caveats: Bulk PBMC profiling left naive and antigen-experienced comparisons inconclusive.

The authors ran a second PCR of about 6 to 11 cycles using a sample-barcoded 5' primer and a J-beta primer mix. All samples yielded 2.5 million or more CDR3-containing paired-end reads. TCRdb reprocessed the 5' RACE reads via MiXCR and lists one record per CDR3 protein. The sample has about 930,000 distinct CDR3 sequences, 25% to 35% seen once. Drawing of peripheral blood yielded about 9.6 milliliters from each donor. Isolation per sample recovered at least 7 million PBMCs. Points on this clonotype: As yet, its antigen is unknown.

This CDR3 spans 14 amino acids. Germline CDR1 reads MGHRA; CDR2 reads YSYEKL. Trimming pared 3 bases from V and 3 bases from J, leaving 12 bases between. These data were also filed under a second study, of T cells of mothers and their children.

This clonotype was obtained from a woman aged 40 to 55 in good health. The chain has TRBV4-1 and TRBJ2-7, with D perhaps assigned TRBD1 or TRBD2 (5 bases each). Sequencing was done on a sample of blood. In DNA form, the CDR3 reads TGCGCCAGCAGCCAGCTGGGACGGGACTACGAGCAGTACTTC. Protein product: CASSQLGRDYEQYF.